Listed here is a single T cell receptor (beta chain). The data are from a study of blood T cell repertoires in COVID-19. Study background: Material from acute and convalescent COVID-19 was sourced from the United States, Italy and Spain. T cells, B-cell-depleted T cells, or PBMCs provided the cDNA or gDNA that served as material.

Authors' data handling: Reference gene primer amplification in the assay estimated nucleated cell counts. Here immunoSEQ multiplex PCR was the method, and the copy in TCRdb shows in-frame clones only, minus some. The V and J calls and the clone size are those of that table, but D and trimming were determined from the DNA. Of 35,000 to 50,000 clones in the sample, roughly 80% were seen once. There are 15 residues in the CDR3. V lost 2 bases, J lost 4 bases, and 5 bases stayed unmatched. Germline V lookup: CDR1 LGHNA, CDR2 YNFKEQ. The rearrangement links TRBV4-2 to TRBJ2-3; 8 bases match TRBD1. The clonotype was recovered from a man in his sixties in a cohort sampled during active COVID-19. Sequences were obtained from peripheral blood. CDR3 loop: CASSQNQQGADTQYF. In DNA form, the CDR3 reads TGTGCCAGCAGCCAAAATCAACAGGGGGCAGATACGCAGTATTTT.